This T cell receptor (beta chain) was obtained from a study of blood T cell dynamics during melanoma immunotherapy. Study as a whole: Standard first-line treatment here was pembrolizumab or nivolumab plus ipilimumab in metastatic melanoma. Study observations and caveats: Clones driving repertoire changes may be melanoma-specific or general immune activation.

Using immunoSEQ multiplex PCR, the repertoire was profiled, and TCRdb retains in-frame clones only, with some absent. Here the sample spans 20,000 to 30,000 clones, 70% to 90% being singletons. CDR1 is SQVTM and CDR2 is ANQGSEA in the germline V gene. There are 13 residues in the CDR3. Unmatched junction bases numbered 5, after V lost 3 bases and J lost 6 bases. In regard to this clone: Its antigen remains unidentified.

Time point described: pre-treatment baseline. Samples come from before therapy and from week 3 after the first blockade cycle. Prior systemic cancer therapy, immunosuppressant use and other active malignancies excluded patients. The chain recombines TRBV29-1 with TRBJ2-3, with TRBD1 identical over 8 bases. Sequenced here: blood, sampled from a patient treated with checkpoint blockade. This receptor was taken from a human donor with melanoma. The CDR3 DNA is TGCAGCGTTGACCGGACAGGGATTGATACGCAGTATTTT. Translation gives CSVDRTGIDTQYF.